This is a list of T cell receptor beta chains from one sample in a study of blood T cell repertoires in COVID-19. Sequencing used immunoSEQ multiplex PCR; TCRdb keeps in-frame clones, though not all of them. The top ten clones hold over 7.5% of a sample with 45,000 to 65,000 clones, 91% of them seen once. The source material was peripheral blood. These receptors all come from a human donor in a cohort sampled during active COVID-19. Each CDR3 is given with its conserved first and last residue. The D gene is left open where the match is weak. The size field is filled for only some rows; it gives once, few, many or a size class.

abundance: -
d_gene: TRBD2
j_gene: TRBJ2-1
v_gene: TRBV18
CDR3aa: CASSPGASGPYNEQFF
CDR3nt: TGTGCCAGCTCACCAGGGGCTAGCGGGCCCTACAATGAGCAGTTCTTC

abundance: -
d_gene: -
j_gene: TRBJ1-3
v_gene: TRBV9
CDR3aa: CASSANTGIGSDTIYF
CDR3nt: TGTGCCAGCAGCGCCAACACAGGGATCGGCTCGGACACCATATATTTT

abundance: -
d_gene: -
j_gene: TRBJ2-3
v_gene: TRBV6-2/TRBV6-3
CDR3aa: CASSYGTTDTDTQYF
CDR3nt: TGTGCCAGCAGTTACGGAACCACAGACACAGATACGCAGTATTTT

abundance: -
d_gene: -
j_gene: TRBJ2-3
v_gene: TRBV29-1
CDR3aa: CSVQGGDTQYF
CDR3nt: TGCAGCGTCCAAGGGGGTGATACGCAGTATTTT

abundance: -
d_gene: TRBD1
j_gene: TRBJ1-2
v_gene: TRBV4-3
CDR3aa: CASSLTTGGQGEVYGYTF
CDR3nt: TGCGCCAGCAGCCTCACCACCGGTGGACAGGGGGAAGTCTATGGCTACACCTTC

abundance: -
d_gene: -
j_gene: TRBJ1-5
v_gene: TRBV27
CDR3aa: CASSLRRGQPQHF
CDR3nt: TGTGCCAGCAGTTTACGGAGGGGACAGCCCCAGCATTTT

abundance: -
d_gene: -
j_gene: TRBJ2-4
v_gene: TRBV27
CDR3aa: CATSPRWGGEFKNIQYF
CDR3nt: TGTGCCACCAGTCCCCGGTGGGGGGGCGAATTCAAAAACATTCAGTACTTC

abundance: -
d_gene: -
j_gene: TRBJ1-1
v_gene: TRBV6-5
CDR3aa: CASSDGGLVTEAFF
CDR3nt: TGTGCCAGCTCGGACGGGGGGTTGGTCACTGAAGCTTTCTTT

abundance: -
d_gene: TRBD1
j_gene: TRBJ1-2
v_gene: TRBV28
CDR3aa: CASRPRPGTEEGYTF
CDR3nt: TGTGCCAGCAGGCCGCGCCCCGGGACAGAGGAAGGCTACACCTTC

abundance: -
d_gene: TRBD2
j_gene: TRBJ2-1
v_gene: TRBV28
CDR3aa: CASSSYGGASGSLGEQFF
CDR3nt: TGTGCCAGCAGTTCCTACGGAGGGGCTAGCGGGAGCTTGGGTGAGCAGTTCTTC

abundance: -
d_gene: -
j_gene: TRBJ2-2
v_gene: TRBV28
CDR3aa: CASSNVGHRILGELFF
CDR3nt: TGTGCCAGCAGTAACGTGGGGCATAGAATCTTGGGGGAGCTGTTTTTT

abundance: -
d_gene: TRBD2
j_gene: TRBJ2-1
v_gene: TRBV6-2/TRBV6-3
CDR3aa: CASSKLADLWYSYNEQFF
CDR3nt: TGTGCCAGCAGTAAACTAGCGGACTTATGGTACAGCTACAATGAGCAGTTCTTC

abundance: -
d_gene: -
j_gene: TRBJ2-2
v_gene: TRBV12-3/TRBV12-4
CDR3aa: CASSLRTAGELFF
CDR3nt: TGTGCCAGCAGTTTAAGGACTGCTGGGGAGCTGTTTTTT

abundance: -
d_gene: -
j_gene: TRBJ2-3
v_gene: TRBV11-3
CDR3aa: CASSPGADTQYF
CDR3nt: TGTGCCAGCAGCCCAGGGGCAGATACGCAGTATTTT

abundance: -
d_gene: TRBD1
j_gene: TRBJ1-4
v_gene: TRBV30
CDR3aa: CAWSRDRVQKLFF
CDR3nt: TGTGCCTGGAGCAGGGACAGGGTTCAAAAACTGTTTTTT

abundance: few
d_gene: TRBD1
j_gene: TRBJ1-2
v_gene: TRBV27
CDR3aa: CASSGTGGAYGYTF
CDR3nt: TGTGCCAGCAGTGGGACAGGGGGCGCCTATGGCTACACCTTC

abundance: -
d_gene: TRBD1
j_gene: TRBJ1-6
v_gene: TRBV13
CDR3aa: CASRTGTGQQRGPLHF
CDR3nt: TGTGCCAGCAGAACCGGGACAGGCCAACAGAGGGGACCCCTCCACTTT

abundance: -
d_gene: -
j_gene: TRBJ2-7
v_gene: TRBV27
CDR3aa: CASSFRSPYEQYF
CDR3nt: TGTGCCAGCAGTTTCCGCAGTCCCTACGAGCAGTACTTC

abundance: -
d_gene: -
j_gene: TRBJ2-7
v_gene: TRBV11-2
CDR3aa: CASSLASHEQYF
CDR3nt: TGTGCCAGCAGCTTAGCTTCCCACGAGCAGTACTTC

abundance: -
d_gene: TRBD2
j_gene: TRBJ2-5
v_gene: TRBV11-1
CDR3aa: CASSWAGGPGTQYF
CDR3nt: TGTGCCAGCAGCTGGGCGGGGGGGCCAGGGACCCAGTACTTC

abundance: -
d_gene: -
j_gene: TRBJ2-7
v_gene: TRBV28
CDR3aa: CASSRLYEQYF
CDR3nt: TGTGCCAGCAGCCGTTTATACGAGCAGTACTTC

abundance: -
d_gene: TRBD2
j_gene: TRBJ2-7
v_gene: TRBV13
CDR3aa: CASSARTSVPQYF
CDR3nt: TGTGCCAGCAGCGCTCGGACTAGCGTACCGCAGTACTTC

abundance: -
d_gene: -
j_gene: TRBJ1-3
v_gene: TRBV5-4
CDR3aa: CASSQDRSSGNTIYF
CDR3nt: TGTGCCAGCAGCCAAGACAGGTCCTCTGGAAACACCATATATTTT

abundance: -
d_gene: -
j_gene: TRBJ2-5
v_gene: TRBV19
CDR3aa: CASRWAHRYQETQYF
CDR3nt: TGTGCCAGTAGATGGGCCCATAGGTACCAAGAGACCCAGTACTTC

abundance: -
d_gene: TRBD1
j_gene: TRBJ1-2
v_gene: TRBV28
CDR3aa: CASSRGQGYYGYTF
CDR3nt: TGTGCCAGCAGTCGGGGACAGGGGTACTATGGCTACACCTTC

abundance: -
d_gene: -
j_gene: TRBJ2-7
v_gene: TRBV7-3
CDR3aa: CASSLNTGGRPYEQYF
CDR3nt: TGTGCCAGCAGCTTAAACACGGGGGGCCGACCCTACGAGCAGTACTTC

abundance: -
d_gene: TRBD1
j_gene: TRBJ2-5
v_gene: TRBV7-3
CDR3aa: CASSSLTTGQETQYF
CDR3nt: TGTGCCAGCAGCTCCTTAACGACAGGGCAAGAGACCCAGTACTTC

abundance: -
d_gene: -
j_gene: TRBJ2-7
v_gene: TRBV7-9
CDR3aa: CASSSPTGLGIYEQYF
CDR3nt: TGTGCCAGCAGCTCACCTACGGGACTGGGGATCTACGAGCAGTACTTC

abundance: -
d_gene: -
j_gene: TRBJ2-7
v_gene: TRBV28
CDR3aa: CASSSVPGQGPSYEQYF
CDR3nt: TGTGCCAGCAGTTCCGTCCCGGGGCAGGGGCCCTCCTACGAGCAGTACTTC

abundance: -
d_gene: -
j_gene: TRBJ1-1
v_gene: TRBV29-1
CDR3aa: CSVEGNGGTEAFF
CDR3nt: TGCAGCGTCGAGGGGAACGGGGGCACTGAAGCTTTCTTT

abundance: -
d_gene: -
j_gene: TRBJ1-3
v_gene: TRBV9
CDR3aa: CASSVAPRAGSGNTIYF
CDR3nt: TGTGCCAGCAGCGTAGCGCCCAGGGCAGGGTCTGGAAACACCATATATTTT

abundance: -
d_gene: TRBD1
j_gene: TRBJ2-5
v_gene: TRBV5-1
CDR3aa: CASSLGGTGEETQYF
CDR3nt: TGCGCCAGCAGCTTGGGTGGGACAGGGGAAGAGACCCAGTACTTC

abundance: -
d_gene: TRBD2
j_gene: TRBJ2-1
v_gene: TRBV3-1/TRBV3-2
CDR3aa: CASSPWAGGSEQFF
CDR3nt: TGTGCCAGCAGCCCTTGGGCGGGAGGCTCTGAGCAGTTCTTC

abundance: -
d_gene: -
j_gene: TRBJ2-3
v_gene: TRBV10-2
CDR3aa: CASGEADTQYF
CDR3nt: TGCGCCAGCGGCGAGGCAGATACGCAGTATTTT

abundance: -
d_gene: -
j_gene: TRBJ2-7
v_gene: TRBV18
CDR3aa: CASSRTTDSYEQYF
CDR3nt: TGTGCCAGCTCACGAACGACAGACTCCTACGAGCAGTACTTC

abundance: -
d_gene: TRBD2
j_gene: TRBJ2-1
v_gene: TRBV27
CDR3aa: CATRVEAGGLYEQFF
CDR3nt: TGTGCCACCAGGGTGGAGGCGGGAGGGCTCTATGAGCAGTTCTTC

abundance: -
d_gene: TRBD2
j_gene: TRBJ2-3
v_gene: TRBV5-4
CDR3aa: CASSSQREATNTQYF
CDR3nt: TGTGCCAGCAGCTCTCAGCGGGAAGCCACAAATACGCAGTATTTT

abundance: -
d_gene: TRBD2
j_gene: TRBJ2-1
v_gene: TRBV29-1
CDR3aa: CSVEAGGSYNEQFF
CDR3nt: TGCAGCGTTGAAGCCGGGGGGTCCTACAATGAGCAGTTCTTC

abundance: once
d_gene: -
j_gene: TRBJ1-5
v_gene: TRBV7-2
CDR3aa: CASSLAPTNQPQHF
CDR3nt: TGTGCCAGCAGCTTGGCCCCCACCAATCAGCCCCAGCATTTT

abundance: -
d_gene: TRBD2
j_gene: TRBJ2-1
v_gene: TRBV5-1
CDR3aa: CASSLASGRSSYNEQFF
CDR3nt: TGCGCCAGCAGCTTGGCTAGCGGGAGGTCCTCCTACAATGAGCAGTTCTTC

abundance: -
d_gene: TRBD1
j_gene: TRBJ2-6
v_gene: TRBV9
CDR3aa: CASSEGQVLSGANVLTF
CDR3nt: TGTGCCAGCAGCGAGGGACAGGTCCTTTCTGGGGCCAACGTCCTGACTTTC

abundance: -
d_gene: TRBD1
j_gene: TRBJ2-3
v_gene: TRBV5-4
CDR3aa: CASSLFQGAIGTDTQYF
CDR3nt: TGTGCCAGCAGCTTGTTCCAGGGGGCGATCGGCACAGATACGCAGTATTTT

abundance: -
d_gene: TRBD2
j_gene: TRBJ2-1
v_gene: TRBV10-2
CDR3aa: CASSDERGGVYNEQFF
CDR3nt: TGCGCCAGCAGTGACGAGCGGGGGGGGGTTTACAATGAGCAGTTCTTC

abundance: -
d_gene: -
j_gene: TRBJ2-1
v_gene: TRBV6-5
CDR3aa: CASSFTGNIQVGEQFF
CDR3nt: TGTGCCAGCAGTTTCACAGGGAACATTCAGGTCGGGGAGCAGTTCTTC

abundance: -
d_gene: TRBD1
j_gene: TRBJ1-2
v_gene: TRBV27
CDR3aa: CASTPTGRRNGYTF
CDR3nt: TGTGCCAGCACCCCGACAGGGCGGAGGAATGGCTACACCTTC

abundance: -
d_gene: -
j_gene: TRBJ2-3
v_gene: TRBV29-1
CDR3aa: CSVEDPQDSHTQYF
CDR3nt: TGCAGCGTTGAAGATCCGCAGGACAGCCATACGCAGTATTTT

abundance: once
d_gene: TRBD2
j_gene: TRBJ2-3
v_gene: TRBV2
CDR3aa: CASSDSSGRGDTQYF
CDR3nt: TGTGCCAGCAGTGATTCTAGCGGGAGGGGAGATACGCAGTATTTT

abundance: -
d_gene: -
j_gene: TRBJ1-6
v_gene: TRBV5-6
CDR3aa: CASSSSRAVISPLHF
CDR3nt: TGTGCCAGCAGCTCGTCGCGGGCCGTGATTTCACCCCTCCACTTT

abundance: -
d_gene: TRBD1
j_gene: TRBJ2-5
v_gene: TRBV11-3
CDR3aa: CASSLNGQGTETQYF
CDR3nt: TGTGCCAGCAGCTTAAACGGACAGGGAACTGAGACCCAGTACTTC

abundance: -
d_gene: -
j_gene: TRBJ2-7
v_gene: TRBV28
CDR3aa: CASSPGHESYEQYF
CDR3nt: TGTGCCAGCAGTCCCGGACACGAATCGTACGAGCAGTACTTC

abundance: -
d_gene: -
j_gene: TRBJ2-3
v_gene: TRBV7-3
CDR3aa: CASSVFTGSTDTQYF
CDR3nt: TGTGCCAGCAGCGTTTTTACCGGGAGCACAGATACGCAGTATTTT

abundance: -
d_gene: TRBD1
j_gene: TRBJ1-1
v_gene: TRBV5-1
CDR3aa: CASSPWTGVNTEAFF
CDR3nt: TGCGCCAGCAGCCCCTGGACAGGGGTGAACACTGAAGCTTTCTTT

abundance: -
d_gene: TRBD1
j_gene: TRBJ1-6
v_gene: TRBV6-1
CDR3aa: CASSARDSSFPYPSPLHF
CDR3nt: TGTGCCAGCAGTGCCCGGGACAGCTCTTTCCCTTATCCTTCACCCCTCCACTTT

abundance: -
d_gene: -
j_gene: TRBJ1-1
v_gene: TRBV18
CDR3aa: CASSPRGDMNTEAFF
CDR3nt: TGTGCCAGCTCACCTCGGGGAGACATGAACACTGAAGCTTTCTTT

abundance: -
d_gene: -
j_gene: TRBJ2-7
v_gene: TRBV5-4
CDR3aa: CASSLASQGYEQYF
CDR3nt: TGTGCCAGCAGCTTGGCCAGCCAGGGATACGAGCAGTACTTC